A single sample is the source of the 6 T cell receptor beta chains below, sequenced in a study of cytomegalovirus exposure and HLA in healthy donors. The PCR used 60 Vbeta and 13 Jbeta primers. Sequencing used immunoSEQ multiplex PCR; TCRdb keeps in-frame clones, though not all of them. Across some 80,000 clones, the top ten clones capture roughly an eighth of the sample. Material for sequencing was PBMCs. The source of these receptors is a man between 50 and 59 years old in good health and CMV-seropositive.

V is TRBV5-8 and J is TRBJ2-2; D is perhaps TRBD2 (6 bases). In germline, CDR1 is SGHTS, CDR2 YDEGEE. Deletions cut 4 bases from V and 3 bases from J, with 13 bases between. The CDR3 extends over 15 amino acids. CDR3 protein: CASSPYRGDTGELFF. CDR3 nucleotides: TGTGCCAGCAGCCCTTACCGCGGGGACACCGGGGAGCTGTTTTTT.

V and J are TRBV6-1 and TRBJ1-5; a weak D match, TRBD1 (6 bases). Trimming took off 7 bases at V and 3 bases at J, with 13 bases between the two ends. The germline gives CDR1 MNHNS, CDR2 SASEGT. This CDR3 is built from 14 residues. The CDR3, as DNA: TGTGCCAGCAATACAGGGTTCGTCAATCAGCCCCAGCATTTT. Protein product: CASNTGFVNQPQHF.

The rearrangement uses TRBV11-2 and TRBJ1-4, with 8 bases matching TRBD1. Germline V lookup: CDR1 SGHAT, CDR2 FQNNGV. There are 14 residues in the CDR3. Trimming cost V 1 base and J 5 bases; bases outside gene matches: 0. CDR3 in DNA: TGTGCCAGCAGCTTAGGACAGGGGAATGAAAAACTGTTTTTT. Its translation is CASSLGQGNEKLFF. Filled out from reference TRBV11-2 and TRBJ1-4, the complete variable domain reads EAGVAQSPRYKIIEKRQSVAFWCNPISGHATLYWYQQILGQGPKLLIQFQNNGVVDDSQLPKDRFSAERLKGVDSTLKIQPAKLEDSAVYLCASSLGQGNEKLFFGSGTQLSVL.

V gene TRBV19 combines with J gene TRBJ1-1, with 7 positions matching TRBD1. The CDR3 consists of 13 residues. J gave up 8 bases and V 1 base, and 4 bases lay outside the gene matches. CDR1 and CDR2 from the germline V gene are LNHDA and SQIVND (reference sequence). In nucleotides, the CDR3 is TGTGCCAGTAGTATAGTCCCACAGGGGGAAGCTTTCTTT. Amino acid sequence: CASSIVPQGEAFF.

The chain couples TRBV5-1 to TRBJ2-3; D is perhaps TRBD2 (7 bases). The CDR3 contains 16 residues. From germline, CDR1 is SGHRS and CDR2 YFSETQ. Trimming shortened V by 4 bases and J by 1 base, and 16 bases separated the two germline ends. The CDR3 reads CASSPEAGARTDTQYF. The CDR3 coding sequence is TGCGCCAGCAGCCCTGAGGCGGGGGCCCGCACAGATACGCAGTATTTT.

The rearrangement uses TRBV15 and TRBJ2-3; 8 nucleotides agree with TRBD1. Trimming removed 3 bases from V and 2 bases from J; junction bases left unmatched: 1. This CDR3 contains 14 residues. Germline assignment: CDR1 LNHNV and CDR2 YYDKDF (reference sequence). Here the CDR3 reads CATSRDRATDTQYF. The CDR3, as DNA: TGTGCCACCAGCAGGGACAGGGCCACAGATACGCAGTATTTT.